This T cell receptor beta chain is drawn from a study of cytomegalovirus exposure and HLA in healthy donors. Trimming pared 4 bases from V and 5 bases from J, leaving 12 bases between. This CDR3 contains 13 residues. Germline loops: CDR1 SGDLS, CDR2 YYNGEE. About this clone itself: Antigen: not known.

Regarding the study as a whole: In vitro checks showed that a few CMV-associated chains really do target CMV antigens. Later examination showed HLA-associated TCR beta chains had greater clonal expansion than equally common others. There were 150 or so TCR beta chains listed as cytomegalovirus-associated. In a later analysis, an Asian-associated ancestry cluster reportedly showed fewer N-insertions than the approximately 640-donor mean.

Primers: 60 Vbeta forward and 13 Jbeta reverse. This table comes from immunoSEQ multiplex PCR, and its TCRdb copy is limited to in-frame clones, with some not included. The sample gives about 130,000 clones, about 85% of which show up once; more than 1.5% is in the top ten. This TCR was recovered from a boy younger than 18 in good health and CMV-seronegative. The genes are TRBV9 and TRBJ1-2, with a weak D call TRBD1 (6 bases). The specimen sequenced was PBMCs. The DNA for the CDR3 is TGTGCCAGCAGCATCAAGCAGGGGTATGGCTACACCTTC. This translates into CASSIKQGYGYTF.